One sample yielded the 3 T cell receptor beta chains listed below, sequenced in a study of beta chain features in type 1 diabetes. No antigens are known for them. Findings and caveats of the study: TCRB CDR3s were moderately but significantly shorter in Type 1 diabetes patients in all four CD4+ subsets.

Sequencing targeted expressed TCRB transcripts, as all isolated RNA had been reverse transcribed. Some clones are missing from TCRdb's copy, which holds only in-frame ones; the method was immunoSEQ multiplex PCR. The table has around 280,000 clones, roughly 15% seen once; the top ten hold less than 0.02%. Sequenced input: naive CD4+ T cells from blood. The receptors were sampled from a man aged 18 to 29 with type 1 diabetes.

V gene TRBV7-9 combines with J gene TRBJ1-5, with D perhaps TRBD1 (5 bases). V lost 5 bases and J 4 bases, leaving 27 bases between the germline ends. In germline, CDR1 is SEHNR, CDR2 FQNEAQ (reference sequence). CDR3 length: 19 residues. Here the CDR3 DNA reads TGTGCCAGCAGCGATACCCCGTCTGGTTCTGGCAGGGAAAATCAGCCCCAGCATTTT. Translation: CASSDTPSGSGRENQPQHF.

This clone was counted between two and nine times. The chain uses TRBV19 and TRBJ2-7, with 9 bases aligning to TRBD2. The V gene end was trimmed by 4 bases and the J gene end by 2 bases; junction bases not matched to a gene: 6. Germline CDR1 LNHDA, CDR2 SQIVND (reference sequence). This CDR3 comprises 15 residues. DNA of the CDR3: TGTGCCAGTAGTACCGGGACTAGCCGGACCTACGAGCAGTACTTC. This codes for CASSTGTSRTYEQYF.

CDR3 sequence reads: CASSLGKWVVGNTQYF. The CDR3 region has the DNA TGTGCCAGCAGCTTGGGGAAGTGGGTCGTCGGGAATACGCAGTATTTT. This chain links TRBV5-6 with TRBJ2-3, with D possibly being TRBD2 (5 bases). V lost 0 bases to trimming and J lost 7 bases, with 18 bases between them. The CDR3 extends over 16 amino acids. Germline lookup yields CDR1 SGHDT and CDR2 YYEEEE.